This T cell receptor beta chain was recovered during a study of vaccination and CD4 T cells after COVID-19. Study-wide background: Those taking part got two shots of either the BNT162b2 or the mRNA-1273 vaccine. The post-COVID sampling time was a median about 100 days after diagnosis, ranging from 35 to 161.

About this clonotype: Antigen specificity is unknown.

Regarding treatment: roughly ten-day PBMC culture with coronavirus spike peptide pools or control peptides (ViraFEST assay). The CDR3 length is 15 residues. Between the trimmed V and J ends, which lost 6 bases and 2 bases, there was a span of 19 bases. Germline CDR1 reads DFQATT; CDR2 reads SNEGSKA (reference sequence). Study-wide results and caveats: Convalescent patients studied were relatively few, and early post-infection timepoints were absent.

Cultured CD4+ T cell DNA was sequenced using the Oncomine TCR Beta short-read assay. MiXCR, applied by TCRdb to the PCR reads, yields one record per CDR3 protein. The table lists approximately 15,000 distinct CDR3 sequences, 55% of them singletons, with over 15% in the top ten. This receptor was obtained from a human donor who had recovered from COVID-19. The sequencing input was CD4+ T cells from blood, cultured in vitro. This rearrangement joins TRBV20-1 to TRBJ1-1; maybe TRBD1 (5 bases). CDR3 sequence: CSAQTAYLVNTEAFF. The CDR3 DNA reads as TGCAGTGCGCAGACAGCTTACTTAGTAAACACTGAAGCTTTCTTT.